The 18 T cell receptor beta chains below were found in one sample sequenced in a study of T cells in Graves' hyperthyroidism and ophthalmopathy. It was RNA transcripts that yielded the amplified TCR beta CDR3 regions. The HTBI set primed first-round TCR CDR3 RT-PCR. Each CDR3 protein is one row after TCRdb ran MiXCR on the multiplex PCR reads. The repertoire includes about half a million distinct CDR3 sequences, around 16% of them detected once, and about 31% sits in the top ten. The source material was blood. These receptors were collected from a woman in her 30s with Graves' ophthalmopathy.

This clonotype was seen ten or more times. The V gene is TRBV7-3, the J gene TRBJ2-3, with D perhaps TRBD1 (5 bases). The germline CDR1 and CDR2 sequences are SGHTA and FQGTGA. V was cut by 4 bases and J by 1 base, with 6 bases left in between. There are 13 residues in the CDR3. CDR3 sequence (DNA): TGTGCCAGCAGCTCGACAGGCACAGATACGCAGTATTTT. Its translation is CASSSTGTDTQYF.

This clonotype was seen at least ten times. The V call is TRBV7-2, the J call TRBJ2-7; D is perhaps TRBD1 (5 bases). Trimming left V 2 bases short and J 5 bases short, with 19 bases between. This CDR3 region has 16 residues. Per the germline V gene, CDR1 is SGHTA and CDR2 is FQGNSA. This CDR3 is CASSLQGLFAGNEQYF. DNA of the CDR3: TGTGCCAGCAGCTTACAAGGATTGTTTGCAGGGAACGAGCAGTACTTC.

V and J are TRBV5-1 and TRBJ2-2; no clear D. Germline V gene sequence: CDR1 SGHRS, CDR2 YFSETQ. V was shortened by 2 bases and J by 5 bases, with 13 bases between the two germline ends. The CDR3 loop spans 15 amino acids. CDR3 loop: CASSFVGGSTGELFF. The CDR3 region has the DNA TGCGCCAGCAGCTTCGTGGGCGGATCAACCGGGGAGCTGTTTTTT.

In this sample, this clonotype turned up many times. For the CDR3, the DNA is TGTGCCAGCAGCTGGAAAGCGGGAAACACCGGGGAGCTGTTTTTT. Amino acid sequence: CASSWKAGNTGELFF. V is TRBV7-3 and J is TRBJ2-2, with 7 bases lining up with TRBD2. This CDR3 has 15 residues. The V gene's germline CDR1 is SGHTA and CDR2 FQGTGA. The V segment lost 4 bases and the J segment 2 bases; nucleotides outside the gene matches: 4.

There are a few counts of this clonotype. The rearrangement links TRBV30 to TRBJ2-7, with 9 bases that match TRBD1. Germline V CDR1 and CDR2: GTSNPN, SVGIG (reference sequence). There are 15 residues in the CDR3. V lost 0 bases and J lost 1; bases outside the gene matches: 4. This chain's CDR3 is CAWSVGGQGSYEQYF. CDR3 coding DNA: TGTGCCTGGAGTGTAGGTGGACAGGGGTCCTACGAGCAGTACTTC.

This clonotype has just a few counts. The chain carries TRBV5-4 and TRBJ2-7; 10 bases match TRBD1. CDR3 size: 15 residues. Germline CDR1 is SGHNT and CDR2 is YYREEE (reference sequence). With 4 bases clipped from V and 5 bases from J, the junction kept 9 bases outside the gene matches. The CDR3: CASSPTGTGVNEQYF. CDR3 sequence (DNA): TGTGCCAGCAGCCCGACCGGGACAGGGGTTAACGAGCAGTACTTC.

This clonotype was detected only a few times. The chain's CDR3 is CSVLKGGLHEQFF. The CDR3, as DNA: TGCAGCGTTCTTAAGGGTGGGCTTCATGAGCAGTTCTTC. This chain uses TRBV29-1 with TRBJ2-1; D is unclear. This CDR3 contains 13 residues. V shed 5 bases and J shed 8 bases, with 16 bases lying between them. Germline V lookup: CDR1 SQVTM, CDR2 ANQGSEA.

There are a few counts of this clonotype. This chain joins TRBV13 and TRBJ2-7; possible D gene TRBD2, 7 bases. The CDR3 contains 16 residues. Germline assignment: CDR1 PRHDT and CDR2 FYEKMQ (reference sequence). The V gene lost 0 bases and the J gene lost 2 bases, with 14 bases spanning the gap. As DNA, the CDR3 is TGTGCCAGCAGCTTAGGGAGAGCGGGACAAACCTACGAGCAGTACTTC. Its translation: CASSLGRAGQTYEQYF.

There are a few counts of this clonotype. This may arise from a read error, as a much more abundant clone is one base away. V usage is TRBV7-8 and J usage is TRBJ2-1, with D unresolved. The germline V gene encodes CDR1 SGHVS and CDR2 FQNEAQ. This CDR3 is built from 12 residues. The DNA for the CDR3 is TGTGCCAGCAGCTTTAACTTCAATGAGCTGTTCTTC. Its protein is CASSFNFNELFF.

This clonotype showed up just a few times. The chain combines TRBV4-1 with TRBJ2-2, with TRBD1 as a possible D gene (5 bases). The length of the CDR3 is 17 residues. Trimming cost V 0 bases and J 0 bases, with 11 bases left between them. The germline V gene encodes CDR1 MGHRA and CDR2 YSYEKL. The CDR3 loop is CASSQDSDSANTGELFF. CDR3 coding DNA: TGCGCCAGCAGCCAAGATAGTGACAGCGCGAACACCGGGGAGCTGTTTTTT.

The chain joins TRBV20-1 to TRBJ2-1; 7 positions match TRBD2. The CDR3 contains 15 residues. Losses at the gene ends were 0 bases for V and 4 bases for J; bases not matched to a gene: 6. Germline V gene sequence: CDR1 DFQATT, CDR2 SNEGSKA (reference sequence). The CDR3 spells CSARDVTSPYNEQFF. CDR3 nucleotides: TGCAGTGCTAGAGATGTGACTAGCCCTTACAATGAGCAGTTCTTC.

The V call is TRBV20-1, the J call TRBJ1-6, with D possibly being TRBD1 (6 bases). The CDR3 is 15 residues long. V was trimmed by 2 bases and J by 4 bases, leaving 12 bases between them. The germline V gene has CDR1 DFQATT and CDR2 SNEGSKA (reference sequence). The CDR3: CSARSGQLYNSPLHF. CDR3 nucleotides: TGCAGTGCTAGATCCGGACAGCTATATAATTCACCCCTCCACTTT.

Details on this clonotype: A clone one base away is much larger, so this may be a read error. The chain is built from TRBV30 and TRBJ2-5; D may be TRBD2 (5 bases). The CDR3 totals 13 residues. Germline-derived CDR1 and CDR2 are GTSNPN and SVGIG (reference sequence). The CDR3 region is CAWSVGRWETQHF. Written as DNA, the CDR3 is TGTGCCTGGAGTGTGGGTCGGTGGGAGACCCAGCACTTC.

At least ten counts were recorded for this clonotype. This rearrangement joins TRBV5-1 to TRBJ2-7; possible D gene TRBD1, 5 bases. V was trimmed by 4 bases and J by 4 bases, leaving 18 bases between them. The CDR3 is made up of 15 amino acids. CDR1 is SGHRS, CDR2 YFSETQ, per germline. The DNA of the CDR3 is TGCGCCAGCAGCCAAGACAGTCTATCAGTATACGAGCAGTACTTC. The encoded protein is CASSQDSLSVYEQYF.

The V call is TRBV29-1, the J call TRBJ1-5, with D unresolved. The CDR3 extends over 14 amino acids. The germline V gene has CDR1 SQVTM and CDR2 ANQGSEA. Trimming shortened V by 0 bases and J by 5 bases, and 11 bases separated the two germline ends. CDR3 bases: TGCAGCGTTGAAGAAGGCGCAGGCGATCAGCCCCAGCATTTT. Its protein product is CSVEEGAGDQPQHF.

The chain carries TRBV7-2 and TRBJ2-3; a weak D match, TRBD2 (5 bases). Germline lookup yields CDR1 SGHTA and CDR2 FQGNSA. The CDR3 is made up of 15 amino acids. Trimming pared 5 bases from V and 2 bases from J, leaving 14 bases between. The CDR3 DNA sequence: TGTGCCAGCAGCGCCAGTGGGAGATCCACAGATACGCAGTATTTT. As protein: CASSASGRSTDTQYF.

The chain joins TRBV18 to TRBJ2-1; 15 nucleotides line up with TRBD2. J was trimmed by 0 bases and V by 3 bases; bases with no gene match: 9. The germline CDR1 and CDR2 sequences are KGHSH and LQKENI. The length of the CDR3 is 20 residues. DNA of the CDR3: TGTGCCAGCTCACCTTATACCGGGACTAGCGGGAGGAGCTCCTACAATGAGCAGTTCTTC. Amino acid sequence: CASSPYTGTSGRSSYNEQFF. The variable domain in full, completed from reference TRBV18 and TRBJ2-1, reads NAGVMQNPRHLVRRRGQEARLRCSPMKGHSHVYWYRQLPEEGLKFMVYLQKENIIDESGMPKERFSAEFPKEGPSILRIQQVVRGDSAAYFCASSPYTGTSGRSSYNEQFFGPGTRLTVL.

This clonotype occurred a few times. The chain links TRBV27 to TRBJ1-1, with 9 bases identical to TRBD1. Unmatched junction bases numbered 7, after V lost 4 bases and J lost 1 base. CDR1 and CDR2 from the germline V gene are MNHEY and SMNVEV (reference sequence). The CDR3 loop spans 16 amino acids. Here the CDR3 reads CASSSAGTGRNTEAFF. CDR3 DNA: TGTGCCAGCAGTTCCGCGGGGACAGGGAGGAACACTGAAGCTTTCTTT.